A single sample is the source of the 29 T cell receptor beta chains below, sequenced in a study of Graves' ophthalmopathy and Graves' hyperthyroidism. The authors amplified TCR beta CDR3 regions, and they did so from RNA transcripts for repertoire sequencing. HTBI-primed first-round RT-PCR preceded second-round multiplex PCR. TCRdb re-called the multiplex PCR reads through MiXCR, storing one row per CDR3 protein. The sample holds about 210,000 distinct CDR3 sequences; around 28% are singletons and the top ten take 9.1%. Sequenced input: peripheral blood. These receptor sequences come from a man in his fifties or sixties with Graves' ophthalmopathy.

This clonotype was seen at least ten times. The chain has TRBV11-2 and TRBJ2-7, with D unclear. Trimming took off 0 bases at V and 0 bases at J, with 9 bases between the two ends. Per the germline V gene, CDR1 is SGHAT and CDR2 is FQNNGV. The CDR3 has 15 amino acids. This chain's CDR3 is CASSLDRFSSYEQYF. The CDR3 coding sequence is TGTGCCAGCAGCTTAGATAGGTTCAGCTCCTACGAGCAGTACTTC.

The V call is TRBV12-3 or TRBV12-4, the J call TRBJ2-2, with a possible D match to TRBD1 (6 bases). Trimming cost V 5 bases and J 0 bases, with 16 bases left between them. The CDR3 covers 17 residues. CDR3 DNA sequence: TGTGCCAGCAGTCCCTTGACAGGCCTCGCGAACACCGGGGAGCTGTTTTTT. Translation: CASSPLTGLANTGELFF.

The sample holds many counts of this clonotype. Written as DNA, the CDR3 is TGTGCCACCAGGGTGGCGAGCACCGGGGAGCTGTTTTTT. Encoded protein: CATRVASTGELFF. The rearrangement joins TRBV24-1 to TRBJ2-2, with D hard to call. Per the germline V gene, CDR1 is KGHDR and CDR2 is SFDVKD. This CDR3 contains 13 residues. V lost 7 bases, J lost 4 bases, and 9 bases lay in between.

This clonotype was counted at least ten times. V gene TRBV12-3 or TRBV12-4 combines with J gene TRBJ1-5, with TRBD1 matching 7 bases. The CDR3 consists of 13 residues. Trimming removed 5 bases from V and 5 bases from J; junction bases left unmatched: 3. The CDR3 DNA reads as TGTGCCAGCAGTCCCAGGGGGGATCAGCCCCAGCATTTT. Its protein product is CASSPRGDQPQHF.

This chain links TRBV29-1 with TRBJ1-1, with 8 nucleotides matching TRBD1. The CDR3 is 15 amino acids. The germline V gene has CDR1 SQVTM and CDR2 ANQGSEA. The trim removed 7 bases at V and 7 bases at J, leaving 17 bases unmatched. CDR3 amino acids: CSADLGQGTNGEAFF. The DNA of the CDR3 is TGCAGCGCCGATCTCGGACAGGGCACCAATGGTGAAGCTTTCTTT. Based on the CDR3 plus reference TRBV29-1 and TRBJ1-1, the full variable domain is SAVISQKPSRDICQRGTSLTIQCQVDSQVTMMFWYRQQPGQSLTLIATANQGSEATYESGFVIDKFPISRPNLTFSTLTVSNMSPEDSSIYLCSADLGQGTNGEAFFGQGTRLTVV.

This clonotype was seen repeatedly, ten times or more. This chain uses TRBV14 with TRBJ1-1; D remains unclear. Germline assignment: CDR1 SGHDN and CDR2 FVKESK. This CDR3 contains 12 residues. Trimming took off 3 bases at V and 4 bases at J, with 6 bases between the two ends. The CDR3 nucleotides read TGTGCCAGCAGCCAGGGCAGCACTGAAGCTTTCTTT. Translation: CASSQGSTEAFF.

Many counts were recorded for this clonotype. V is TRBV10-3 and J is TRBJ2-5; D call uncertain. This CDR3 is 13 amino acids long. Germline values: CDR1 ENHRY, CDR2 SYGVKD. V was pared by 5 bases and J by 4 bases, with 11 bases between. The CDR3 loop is CAISSTVIETQYF. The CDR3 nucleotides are TGTGCCATCAGTTCCACTGTCATAGAGACCCAGTACTTC.

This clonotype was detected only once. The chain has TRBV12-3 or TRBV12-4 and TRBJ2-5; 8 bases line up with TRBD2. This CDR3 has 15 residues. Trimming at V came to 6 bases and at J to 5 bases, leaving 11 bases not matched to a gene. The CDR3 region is CASSLRTSSRETQYF. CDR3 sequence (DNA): TGTGCCAGCAGCCTTCGGACTAGCTCCAGGGAGACCCAGTACTTC.

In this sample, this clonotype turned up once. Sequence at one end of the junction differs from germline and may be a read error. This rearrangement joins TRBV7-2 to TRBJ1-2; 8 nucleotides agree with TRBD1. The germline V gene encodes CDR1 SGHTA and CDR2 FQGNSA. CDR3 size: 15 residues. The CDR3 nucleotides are TGTGCCACCAGCTTGGACAGGGTACCGAACTATGGCTACACCTTC. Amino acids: CATSLDRVPNYGYTF.

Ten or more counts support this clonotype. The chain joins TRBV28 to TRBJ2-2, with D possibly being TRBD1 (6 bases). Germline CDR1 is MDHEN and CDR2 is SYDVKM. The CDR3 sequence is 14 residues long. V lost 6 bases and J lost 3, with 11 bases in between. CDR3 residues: CASSWHRDTGELFF. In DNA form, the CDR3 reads TGTGCCAGCAGCTGGCACAGGGACACCGGGGAGCTGTTTTTT.

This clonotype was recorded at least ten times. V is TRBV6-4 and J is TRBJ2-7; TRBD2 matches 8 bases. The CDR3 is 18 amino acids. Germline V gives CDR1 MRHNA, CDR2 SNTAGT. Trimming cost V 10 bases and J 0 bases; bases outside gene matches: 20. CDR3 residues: CATTGAGVSSGSSYEQYF. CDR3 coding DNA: TGTGCCACCACGGGGGCGGGGGTTTCAAGCGGGAGCTCCTACGAGCAGTACTTC.

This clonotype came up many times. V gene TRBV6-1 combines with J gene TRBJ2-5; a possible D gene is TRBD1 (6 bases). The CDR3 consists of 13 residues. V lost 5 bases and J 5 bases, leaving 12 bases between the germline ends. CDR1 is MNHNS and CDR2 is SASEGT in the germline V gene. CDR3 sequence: CASSPQGQETQYF. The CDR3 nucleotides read TGTGCCAGCAGTCCACAGGGCCAGGAGACCCAGTACTTC.

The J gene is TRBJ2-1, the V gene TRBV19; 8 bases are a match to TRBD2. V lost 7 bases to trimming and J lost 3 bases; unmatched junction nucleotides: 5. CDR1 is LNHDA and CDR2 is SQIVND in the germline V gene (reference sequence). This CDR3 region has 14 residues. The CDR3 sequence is CASTLAGIYNEQFF. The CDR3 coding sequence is TGTGCCAGTACGCTAGCGGGCATCTACAATGAGCAGTTCTTC.

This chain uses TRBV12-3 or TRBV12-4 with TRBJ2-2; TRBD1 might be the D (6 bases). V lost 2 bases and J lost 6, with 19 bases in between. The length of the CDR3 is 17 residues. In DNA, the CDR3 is TGTGCCAGCAGTTTAAAGCACCACCCAGGGGACGCCGGGGAGCTGTTTTTT. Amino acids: CASSLKHHPGDAGELFF.

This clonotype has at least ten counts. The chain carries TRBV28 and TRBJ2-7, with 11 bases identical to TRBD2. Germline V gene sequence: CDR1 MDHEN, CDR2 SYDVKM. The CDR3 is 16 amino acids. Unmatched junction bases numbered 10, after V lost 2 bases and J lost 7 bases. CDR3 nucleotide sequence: TGTGCCAGCAGTTTAACGGTAGCGGGAGGGATTCTGGAGCAGTACTTC. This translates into CASSLTVAGGILEQYF. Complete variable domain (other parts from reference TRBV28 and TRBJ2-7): DVKVTQSSRYLVKRTGEKVFLECVQDMDHENMFWYRQDPGLGLRLIYFSYDVKMKEKGDIPEGYSVSREKKERFSLILESASTNQTSMYLCASSLTVAGGILEQYFGPGTRLTVT.

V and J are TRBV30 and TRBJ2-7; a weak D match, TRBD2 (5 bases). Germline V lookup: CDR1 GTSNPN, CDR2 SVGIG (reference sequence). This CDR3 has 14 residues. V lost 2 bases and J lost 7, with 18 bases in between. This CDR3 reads CAWSYLSGSGEQYF. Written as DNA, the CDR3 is TGTGCCTGGAGTTACCTCTCGGGATCGGGTGAGCAGTACTTC.

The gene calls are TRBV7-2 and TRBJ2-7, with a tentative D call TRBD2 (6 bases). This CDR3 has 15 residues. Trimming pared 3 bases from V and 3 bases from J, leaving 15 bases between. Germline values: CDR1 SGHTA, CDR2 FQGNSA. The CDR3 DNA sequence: TGTGCCAGCAGCTTTGTTGAGCGGGTGTACTACGAGCAGTACTTC. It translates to CASSFVERVYYEQYF. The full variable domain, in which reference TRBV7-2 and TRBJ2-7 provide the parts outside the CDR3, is GAGVSQSPSNKVTEKGKDVELRCDPISGHTALYWYRQSLGQGLEFLIYFQGNSAPDKSGLPSDRFSAERTGGSVSTLTIQRTQQEDSAVYLCASSFVERVYYEQYFGPGTRLTVT.

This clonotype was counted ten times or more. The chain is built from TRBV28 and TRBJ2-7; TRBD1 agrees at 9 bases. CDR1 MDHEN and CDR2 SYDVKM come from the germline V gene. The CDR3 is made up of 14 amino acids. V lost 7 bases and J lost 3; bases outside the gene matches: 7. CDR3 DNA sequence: TGTGCCAGCACCCAGGGGACAGGGCGCTACGAGCAGTACTTC. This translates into CASTQGTGRYEQYF. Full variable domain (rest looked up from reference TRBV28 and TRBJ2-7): DVKVTQSSRYLVKRTGEKVFLECVQDMDHENMFWYRQDPGLGLRLIYFSYDVKMKEKGDIPEGYSVSREKKERFSLILESASTNQTSMYLCASTQGTGRYEQYFGPGTRLTVT.

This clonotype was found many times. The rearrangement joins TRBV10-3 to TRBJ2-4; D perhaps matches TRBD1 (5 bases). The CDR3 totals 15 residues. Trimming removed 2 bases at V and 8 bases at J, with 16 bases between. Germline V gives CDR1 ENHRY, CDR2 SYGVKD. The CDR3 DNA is TGTGCCATCAGTGAGAGGACAAGGCTTAGGGACATTCAGTACTTC. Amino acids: CAISERTRLRDIQYF.

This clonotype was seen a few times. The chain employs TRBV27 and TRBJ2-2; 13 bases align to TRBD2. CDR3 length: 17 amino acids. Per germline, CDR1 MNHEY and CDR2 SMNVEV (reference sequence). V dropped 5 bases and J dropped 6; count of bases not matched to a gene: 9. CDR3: CASSILAGGPLAGELFF. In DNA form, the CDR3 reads TGTGCCAGCAGTATACTAGCGGGAGGGCCGTTGGCCGGGGAGCTGTTTTTT.

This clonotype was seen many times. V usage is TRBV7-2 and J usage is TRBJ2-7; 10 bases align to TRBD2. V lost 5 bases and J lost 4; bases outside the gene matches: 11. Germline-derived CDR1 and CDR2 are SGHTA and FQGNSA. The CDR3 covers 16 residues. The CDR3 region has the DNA TGTGCCAGCAGCGCTAGCCTAGCGGGAGAATTTTACGAGCAGTACTTC. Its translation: CASSASLAGEFYEQYF.

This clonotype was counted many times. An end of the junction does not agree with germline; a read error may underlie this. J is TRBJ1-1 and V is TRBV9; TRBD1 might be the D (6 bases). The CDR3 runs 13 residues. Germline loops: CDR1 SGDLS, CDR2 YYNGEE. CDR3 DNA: TGTGCCAGCAGGGAGACAGGAGGGACTGAAGCTCTCTTT. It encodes CASRETGGTEALF. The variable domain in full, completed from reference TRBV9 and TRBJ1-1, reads DSGVTQTPKHLITATGQRVTLRCSPRSGDLSVYWYQQSLDQGLQFLIQYYNGEERAKGNILERFSAQQFPDLHSELNLSSLELGDSALYFCASRETGGTEALFGQGTRLTVV.

The CDR3 reads CATSPGRRVGSHYEQYF. CDR3 bases: TGTGCCACCTCGCCGGGCAGAAGGGTCGGGAGTCATTACGAGCAGTACTTC. The J gene is TRBJ2-7, the V gene TRBV19; a possible D gene is TRBD2 (6 bases). V lost 10 bases, J lost 4 bases, and 29 bases lay in between. Germline V lookup: CDR1 LNHDA, CDR2 SQIVND (reference sequence). The CDR3 spans 17 residues.

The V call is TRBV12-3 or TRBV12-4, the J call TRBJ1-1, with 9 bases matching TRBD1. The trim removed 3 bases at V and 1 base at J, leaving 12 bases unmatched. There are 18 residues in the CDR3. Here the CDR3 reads CASSFRTDRGWRNTEAFF. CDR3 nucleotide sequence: TGTGCCAGCAGTTTTAGAACCGACAGGGGGTGGCGGAACACTGAAGCTTTCTTT.

This chain's CDR3 is CASTGPPAYGYTF. The CDR3 DNA follows: TGTGCCAGCACCGGACCGCCTGCCTATGGCTACACCTTC. The chain links TRBV28 to TRBJ1-2; D gene uncertain. V was pared by 7 bases and J by 4 bases, with 13 bases between. Germline-derived CDR1 and CDR2 are MDHEN and SYDVKM. This CDR3 has 13 amino acids.

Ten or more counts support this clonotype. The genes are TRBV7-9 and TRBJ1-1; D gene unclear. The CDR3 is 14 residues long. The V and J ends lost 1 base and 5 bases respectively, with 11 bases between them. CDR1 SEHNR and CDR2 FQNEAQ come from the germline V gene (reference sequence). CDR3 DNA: TGTGCCAGCAGCTTAGATCTCAGTCCGACTGAAGCTTTCTTT. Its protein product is CASSLDLSPTEAFF.

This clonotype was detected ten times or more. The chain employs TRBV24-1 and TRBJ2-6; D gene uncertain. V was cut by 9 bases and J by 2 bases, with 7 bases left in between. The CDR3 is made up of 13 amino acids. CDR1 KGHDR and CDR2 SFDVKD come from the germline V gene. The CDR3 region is CATLDAGANVLTF. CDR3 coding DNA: TGTGCCACCCTTGACGCTGGGGCCAACGTCCTGACTTTC.

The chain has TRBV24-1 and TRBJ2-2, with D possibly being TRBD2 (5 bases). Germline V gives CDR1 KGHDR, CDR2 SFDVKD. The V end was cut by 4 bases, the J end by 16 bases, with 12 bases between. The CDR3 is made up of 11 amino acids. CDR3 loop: CATSESQRWFF. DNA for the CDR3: TGTGCCACCAGTGAGTCCCAGCGGTGGTTTTTT.

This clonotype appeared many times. CDR3 coding DNA: TGTGCCAGCAGCTTGGACCCTAAAGAGACCCAGTACTTC. This sequence encodes CASSLDPKETQYF. V and J are TRBV11-2 and TRBJ2-5, with D hard to call. This CDR3 has 13 residues. CDR1 and CDR2 (germline): SGHAT, FQNNGV. The V end was cut by 3 bases, the J end by 3 bases, with 8 bases between.